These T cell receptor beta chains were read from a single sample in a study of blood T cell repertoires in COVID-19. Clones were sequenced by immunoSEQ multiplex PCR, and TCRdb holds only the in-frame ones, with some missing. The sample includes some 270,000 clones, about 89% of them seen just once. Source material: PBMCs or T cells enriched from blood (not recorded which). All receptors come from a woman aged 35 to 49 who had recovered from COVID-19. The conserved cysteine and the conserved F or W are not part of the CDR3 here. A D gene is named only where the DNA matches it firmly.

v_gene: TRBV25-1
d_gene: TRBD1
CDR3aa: ASSREGTVTEAF

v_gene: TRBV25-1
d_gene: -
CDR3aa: ASSREESNQPQH

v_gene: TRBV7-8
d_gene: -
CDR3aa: ASSPLGRENTEAF

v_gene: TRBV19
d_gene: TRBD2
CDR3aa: ASSYRRAGAYSSYNEQF

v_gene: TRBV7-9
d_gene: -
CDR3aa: ASSLVLARNTGELF

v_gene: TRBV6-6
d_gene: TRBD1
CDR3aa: ASSYSRQGVTEAF

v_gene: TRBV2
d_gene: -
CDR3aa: ASRKAILGFVAF

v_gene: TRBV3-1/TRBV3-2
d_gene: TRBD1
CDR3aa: ASSQGFGRGSISNQPQH

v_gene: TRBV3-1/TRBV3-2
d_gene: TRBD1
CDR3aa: ASSQGLGGAVYGYT

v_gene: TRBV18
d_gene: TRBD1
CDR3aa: ASSLQGATYEQY

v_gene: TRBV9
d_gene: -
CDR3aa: ASSVGQPLSGNTIY

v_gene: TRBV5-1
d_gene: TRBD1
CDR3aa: ASSTSGGNTEAF

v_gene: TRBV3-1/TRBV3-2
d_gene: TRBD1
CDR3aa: ASSPVPTGTNEQF

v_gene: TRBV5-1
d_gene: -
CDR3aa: ASSLSGDYGYT

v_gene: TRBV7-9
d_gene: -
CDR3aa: ASSLLGSASSYNEQF

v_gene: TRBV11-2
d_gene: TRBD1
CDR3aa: ASSLRDRSTYEQY

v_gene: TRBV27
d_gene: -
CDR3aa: ASSPLGGEYQETQY

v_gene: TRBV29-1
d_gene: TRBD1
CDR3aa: SVEGATLYGYT

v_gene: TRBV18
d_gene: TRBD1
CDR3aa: ASSILEGAQGNTEAF

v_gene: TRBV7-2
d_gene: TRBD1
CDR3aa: ASSLNRGSLEAF

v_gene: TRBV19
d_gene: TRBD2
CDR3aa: ASSIGSTSGSISTDTQY

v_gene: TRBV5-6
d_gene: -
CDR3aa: ASSLGGHYGYT

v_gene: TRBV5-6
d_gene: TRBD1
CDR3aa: ASSLLTGHTGANVLT

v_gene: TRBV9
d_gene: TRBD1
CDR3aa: ASSARTGLDGYT

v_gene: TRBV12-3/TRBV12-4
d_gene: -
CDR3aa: ASSPQGYSPLH

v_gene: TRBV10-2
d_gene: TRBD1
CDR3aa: ASNDRARTNTEAF

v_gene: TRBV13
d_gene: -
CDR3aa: ASSSPGAGSYNEQF

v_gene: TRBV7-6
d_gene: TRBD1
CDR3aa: ASSLTGASNQPQH

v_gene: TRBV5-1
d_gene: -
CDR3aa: ASSLTATNYGYT

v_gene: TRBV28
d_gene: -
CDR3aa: ASSLGQFGFNSPLH

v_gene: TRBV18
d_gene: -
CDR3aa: ASSPPSGRNTEAF

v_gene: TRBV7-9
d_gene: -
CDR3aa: ASSLAGSTDTQY

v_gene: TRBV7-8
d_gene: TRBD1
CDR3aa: ASSQGARAVANYGYT

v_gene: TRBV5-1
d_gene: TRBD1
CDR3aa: ASSLVGFGRGSTNYGYT

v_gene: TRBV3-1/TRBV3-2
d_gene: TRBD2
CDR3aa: ASSHSPGLAGGSSYEQY

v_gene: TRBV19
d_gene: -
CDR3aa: ASKVRTDPMVFAEAF

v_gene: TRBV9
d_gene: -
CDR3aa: ASSQIQEGAEAF

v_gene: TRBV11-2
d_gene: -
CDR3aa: ASGMGASYNEQF

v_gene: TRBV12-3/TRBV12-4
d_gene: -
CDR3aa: ASMSTGAYGYT

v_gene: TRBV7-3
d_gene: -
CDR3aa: ASSLTPTGELF

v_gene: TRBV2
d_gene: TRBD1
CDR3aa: ATADRGGGYT

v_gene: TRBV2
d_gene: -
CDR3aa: ASSVSVEKLF

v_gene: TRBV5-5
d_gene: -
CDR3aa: ASSLYGFDEKLF

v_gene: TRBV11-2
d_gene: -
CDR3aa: ASSSQGGPRAPLH

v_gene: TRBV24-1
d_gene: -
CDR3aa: ATSEPTGGGRADTQY

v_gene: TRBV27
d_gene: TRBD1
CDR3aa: ASSLARTGAGEAF

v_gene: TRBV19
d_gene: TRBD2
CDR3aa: ASSTRTSGGVADTQY